Listed here are 11 T cell receptor beta chains from one sample, sequenced in a study of shared clonotypes between healthy human individuals. Produced via immunoSEQ multiplex PCR; TCRdb's table is partial and in-frame only. The sample contains more than 2,000,000 clones, around nine tenths of which appear only once. The sequencing input was naive CD4+ T cells sorted from blood. Subset: CD45RA+ positively selected. Receptor source: a young man in good health.

To note about this clone: This same CDR3 is encoded by further DNA sequences in the sample. The CDR3 DNA reads as TGTGCCAGCTCACCACCTTCCAGGGGGAACACCGGGGAGCTGTTTTTT. This codes for CASSPPSRGNTGELFF. The V and J genes are TRBV18 and TRBJ2-2; maybe TRBD1 (6 bases). CDR1 KGHSH and CDR2 LQKENI come from the germline V gene. Trimming left V 0 bases short and J 1 base short, with 9 bases between. The CDR3 has 16 amino acids.

The chain joins TRBV7-2 to TRBJ1-6; no clear D. Looked up from germline, CDR1 is SGHTA and CDR2 is FQGNSA. CDR3 length: 17 amino acids. The V gene lost 4 bases and the J gene lost 0 bases, with 13 bases spanning the gap. The CDR3: CASSSRAGFSYNSPLHF. CDR3 in DNA: TGTGCCAGCAGCTCCCGGGCCGGCTTCTCCTATAATTCACCCCTCCACTTT.

The chain links TRBV6-5 to TRBJ1-2; no clear D gene. V was shortened by 6 bases and J by 7 bases, with 15 bases between the two germline ends. The CDR3 loop spans 13 amino acids. The V gene's germline CDR1 is MNHEY and CDR2 SVGAGI. The DNA of the CDR3 is TGTGCCAGCAGCCTCAGTCCCCTCTCTGGCTACACCTTC. Protein: CASSLSPLSGYTF.

The chain is built from TRBV6-1 and TRBJ1-1, with D hard to call. This CDR3 has 13 residues. The germline gives CDR1 MNHNS, CDR2 SASEGT. V shed 6 bases and J shed 4 bases, with 12 bases lying between them. This CDR3 is CASRSPVGTEAFF. The DNA of the CDR3 is TGTGCCAGCAGAAGCCCAGTAGGCACTGAAGCTTTCTTT.

The chain employs TRBV29-1 and TRBJ2-7; D possibly uses TRBD1 or TRBD2 (5 bases each). The V and J ends lost 0 bases and 3 bases respectively, with 12 bases between them. CDR3 length: 14 residues. Germline V gene data show CDR1 as SQVTM and CDR2 as ANQGSEA. CDR3 residues: CSVEDDRGYYEQYF. CDR3 nucleotide sequence: TGCAGCGTTGAAGATGACAGAGGGTACTACGAGCAGTACTTC.

The chain joins TRBV7-8 to TRBJ1-1; no definite D call. Trimming took off 2 bases at V and 5 bases at J, with 9 bases between the two ends. The germline CDR1 and CDR2 sequences are SGHVS and FQNEAQ. This CDR3 has 13 amino acids. The CDR3 nucleotides are TGTGCCAGCAGCTTATTGGTGCGGACTGAAGCTTTCTTT. This codes for CASSLLVRTEAFF.

The chain carries TRBV29-1 and TRBJ1-1, with D hard to call. CDR1 SQVTM and CDR2 ANQGSEA come from the germline V gene. The CDR3 spans 13 residues. The V and J ends lost 4 bases and 0 bases respectively, with 9 bases between them. The DNA for the CDR3 is TGCAGCGTTGTCCGTATGATGAACACTGAAGCTTTCTTT. This translates into CSVVRMMNTEAFF. Full variable domain (outside the CDR3, taken from reference TRBV29-1 and TRBJ1-1): SAVISQKPSRDICQRGTSLTIQCQVDSQVTMMFWYRQQPGQSLTLIATANQGSEATYESGFVIDKFPISRPNLTFSTLTVSNMSPEDSSIYLCSVVRMMNTEAFFGQGTRLTVV.

The rearrangement links TRBV6-5 to TRBJ1-1, with 7 bases that match TRBD1. The CDR3 runs 13 residues. Trimming took 5 bases from V and 8 from J; bases not matched to a gene: 8. The germline V gene has CDR1 MNHEY and CDR2 SVGAGI. The chain's CDR3 is CASSTNRGFEAFF. The CDR3 DNA follows: TGTGCCAGCAGTACAAACAGGGGATTCGAAGCTTTCTTT.

The rearrangement joins TRBV5-1 to TRBJ2-5; TRBD1 is a possible D gene (6 bases). V lost 5 bases and J 1 base, leaving 12 bases between the germline ends. CDR1 is SGHRS and CDR2 is YFSETQ in the germline V gene. The CDR3 covers 14 residues. The CDR3: CASRAGVVQETQYF. Written as DNA, the CDR3 is TGCGCCAGCAGAGCAGGGGTAGTCCAAGAGACCCAGTACTTC. The full variable domain, its missing parts supplied by reference TRBV5-1 and TRBJ2-5, is KAGVTQTPRYLIKTRGQQVTLSCSPISGHRSVSWYQQTPGQGLQFLFEYFSETQRNKGNFPGRFSGRQFSNSRSEMNVSTLELGDSALYLCASRAGVVQETQYFGPGTRLLVL.

The J gene is TRBJ2-4, the V gene TRBV6-6, with D perhaps matching TRBD2 (5 bases). This CDR3 comprises 15 residues. Per germline, CDR1 MNHNY and CDR2 SVGAGI (reference sequence). V gave up 0 bases and J gave up 9 bases, with 15 bases separating them. As DNA, the CDR3 is TGTGCCAGCAGTTACTCGAGGGCTCTTCCATCCATTCAGTACTTC. Translating gives CASSYSRALPSIQYF.

This chain joins TRBV6-1 and TRBJ1-4; TRBD1 agrees at 7 bases. V trimming: 7 bases; J trimming: 2 bases; junction bases outside the gene matches: 7. The V gene's germline CDR1 is MNHNS and CDR2 SASEGT. The CDR3 runs to 15 residues. The chain's CDR3 is CASTEGQVTNEKLFF. The CDR3 DNA reads as TGTGCCAGCACCGAAGGACAGGTCACTAATGAAAAACTGTTTTTT.